The rows below give T cell receptor beta chains drawn from one sample of a study of cytomegalovirus exposure and HLA in healthy donors. The repertoire was sequenced with immunoSEQ multiplex PCR; TCRdb's copy has only in-frame clones and lacks some. The sample has about 130,000 clones, 76% seen once. Sequencing was performed on PBMCs. These TCRs come from a man in his forties or fifties in good health and CMV-seronegative. CDR3s include the opening cysteine and the closing phenylalanine or tryptophan. D genes are given only for firm matches. Clone size is stated in some rows and not others, as once, few, many or a class when expanded.

V	J	size	D	DNA	CDR3
TRBV11-3	TRBJ1-3	few	.	.	CASSFGFGTNYF
TRBV6-1	TRBJ1-1	.	.	TGTGCCAGCACCCAGGGGAGCAACACTGAAGCTTTCTTT	CASTQGSNTEAFF
TRBV5-1	TRBJ1-2	.	.	TGCGCCAGCAGCTTGGGCGTAGCCACGACTAACTATGGCTACACCTTC	CASSLGVATTNYGYTF
TRBV19	TRBJ2-7	.	TRBD1	TGTGCCAGTAGCGAGACCGGGACAGCCTCCTACGAGCAGTACTTC	CASSETGTASYEQYF
TRBV2	TRBJ2-7	.	TRBD2	TGTGCCAGCAGTGTGGGACTAGCGGGGGAATCCTACGAGCAGTACTTC	CASSVGLAGESYEQYF
TRBV27	TRBJ1-5	.	TRBD1	TGTGCCAGCAGTTTATCAACAGGGGGCAAGGAGCCCCAGCATTTT	CASSLSTGGKEPQHF
TRBV10-3	TRBJ1-1	few	.	TGTGCCATCAGTGTCTCGGACACTCGGGAAGCTTTCTTT	CAISVSDTREAFF
TRBV27	TRBJ1-2	.	TRBD1	TGTGCCAGCAGTTTGGGACAGAGCCTCTATGGCTACACCTTC	CASSLGQSLYGYTF
TRBV5-8	TRBJ2-5	.	.	TGTGCCAGCAGCTTCGGGGACTTCCAAGAGACCCAGTACTTC	CASSFGDFQETQYF
TRBV6-5	TRBJ2-2	.	TRBD1	TGTGCCACCCTCAGGACAGGAGGCACCGGGGAGCTGTTTTTT	CATLRTGGTGELFF
TRBV5-1	TRBJ2-2	few	TRBD2	TGCGCCAGCAGCTTTGGGACTAGCGGGAACACCGGGGAGCTGTTTTTT	CASSFGTSGNTGELFF
TRBV29-1	TRBJ1-2	.	.	TGCAGCGTCCTCCGGCGGGACTATGGCTACACCTTC	CSVLRRDYGYTF
TRBV7-2	TRBJ1-1	few	.	TGTGCCAGCAACACAGGGATGGACACTGAAGCTTTCTTT	CASNTGMDTEAFF
TRBV5-1	TRBJ2-7	.	.	TGCGCCAGCAGCTTGGGGCAAGAGCAGTACTTC	CASSLGQEQYF
TRBV28	TRBJ1-1	.	TRBD1	TGTGCCAGCAGGACGACAGGGGCAGGATACACTGAAGCTTTCTTT	CASRTTGAGYTEAFF
TRBV4-1	TRBJ2-3	few	TRBD2	TGCGCCAGCAGCCACTGGACTAGCGGGATGGCAGATACGCAGTATTTT	CASSHWTSGMADTQYF
TRBV2	TRBJ2-3	.	TRBD2	TGTGCCAGCGTCCGCCCTAGCGGGTTTTCAGAGGACCCCACAGATACGCAGTATTTT	CASVRPSGFSEDPTDTQYF
TRBV25-1	TRBJ2-3	.	.	TGTGCCAGCAGTCCCCAGACAGATACGCAGTATTTT	CASSPQTDTQYF
TRBV6-5	TRBJ1-4	.	.	TGTGCCAGCAGTTACACCCAAATACACCCCGAAGTGTTTTTT	CASSYTQIHPEVFF
TRBV11-2	TRBJ2-7	.	TRBD1	TGTGCCAGCAGCGTTGGGACAGGGGGGTACGAGCAGTACTTC	CASSVGTGGYEQYF
TRBV5-1	TRBJ1-1	once	.	TGCGCCAGCAGCTTGATTAATTCGAGGGCGATGGACACTGAAGCTTTCTTT	CASSLINSRAMDTEAFF
TRBV7-9	TRBJ2-3	.	.	TGTGCCAGCAGCATCGGACTAAGCACAGATACGCAGTATTTT	CASSIGLSTDTQYF
TRBV7-3	TRBJ1-6	.	TRBD1	TGTGCCAGCAGCTCCGGGACAGGGGGTTCACCCCTCCACTTT	CASSSGTGGSPLHF
TRBV7-9	TRBJ2-7	few	TRBD1	TGTGCCAGCACCATAGGACAGGGGAGGGGCGAGCAGTACTTC	CASTIGQGRGEQYF
TRBV29-1	TRBJ2-7	.	.	TGCAGCGTTGCTAGGTCAAGCCCCTACGAGCAGTACTTC	CSVARSSPYEQYF
TRBV6-1	TRBJ1-2	.	TRBD1	TGTGCCAGCAGCCCGGACAGGGGTCCTTATGGCTACACCTTC	CASSPDRGPYGYTF
TRBV5-1	TRBJ2-1	.	TRBD2	TGCGCCAGCAGCGCTGGACTAGCGGGGGAGGATGAGCAGTTCTTC	CASSAGLAGEDEQFF
TRBV4-3	TRBJ2-1	.	TRBD1	TGCGCCAGCAGCCAAGACTGGGACAGAAACTACAATGAGCAGTTCTTC	CASSQDWDRNYNEQFF
TRBV6-6	TRBJ2-7	.	.	TGTGCCAGCAGAATACAGGGAATAAGCTCCTACGAGCAGTACTTC	CASRIQGISSYEQYF
TRBV10-3	TRBJ2-7	.	.	TGTGCCATCAAAGCAGGGGTCCCCTACGAGCAGTACTTC	CAIKAGVPYEQYF
TRBV25-1	TRBJ2-1	few	TRBD1	TGTGCCAGCAGTGAATGGCAGGACAGGGACAATGAGCAGTTCTTC	CASSEWQDRDNEQFF
TRBV5-1	TRBJ2-3	.	TRBD2	TGCGCCAGCAGCTTGCGTTCGTCAGCGGGAGAAGCGGATACGCAGTATTTT	CASSLRSSAGEADTQYF
TRBV5-6	TRBJ1-2	.	.	TGTGCCAGCAGCCCCCCACAGAACCGGGGCTACACCTTC	CASSPPQNRGYTF
TRBV28	TRBJ2-2	.	.	TGTGCCAGCAGGGCTACGGGCGGGGAGCTGTTTTTT	CASRATGGELFF
TRBV9	TRBJ2-3	.	TRBD2	TGTGCCAGCAGCCCCGGGACTAGCGAGGCGGCTGATACGCAGTATTTT	CASSPGTSEAADTQYF
TRBV7-3	TRBJ1-1	.	TRBD1	TGTGCCAGCAGCTTGGTGGACAGGGCGACTGAAGCTTTCTTT	CASSLVDRATEAFF
TRBV7-8	TRBJ2-7	.	TRBD2	TGTGCCAGCAGCCTACTAGCGGGTGCGTGGGGGGAGCAGTACTTC	CASSLLAGAWGEQYF
TRBV19	TRBJ1-5	.	.	TGTGCCAGCTCCCAGGGCATAACCCAGCCCCAGCATTTT	CASSQGITQPQHF
TRBV30	TRBJ1-5	.	.	TGTGCCTGGAGTTTAATTAGCAATCAGCCCCAGCATTTT	CAWSLISNQPQHF
TRBV14	TRBJ1-2	.	TRBD1	TGTGCCAGCAGCTGGACAGGGGTAGGAGGCTACACCTTC	CASSWTGVGGYTF
TRBV11-2	TRBJ2-5	.	TRBD2	TGTGCCAGCAGCTTAGAACTAGCGGGAGGAGGGCAAGAGACCCAGTACTTC	CASSLELAGGGQETQYF